This entry describes one T cell receptor (beta chain). Its target is unknown. This sample is drawn from a study of OX40 agonist ivuxolimab in advanced cancers. Overall study findings and caveats: The study found among the lowest clonal expansion in partial responders at 0.1-3.0 mg/kg. Several nonresponders also turned out to have low normalized T-cell clonal expansion. CD4+ and CD8+ blood T cells expanded clonally by week 6 at 0.1 to 3.0 mg/kg.

V was trimmed by 2 bases and J by 4 bases, leaving 6 bases between them. The CDR3 runs 12 residues. Per germline, CDR1 SGHRS and CDR2 YFSETQ. Sequenced by immunoSEQ multiplex PCR; TCRdb stores in-frame clones only, minus some. The profile shows some 8,000 clones, nearly 90% of them singletons. The source material was CD4+ or CD8+ T cells sorted from blood, sampled in a trial of the OX40 agonist ivuxolimab. The rearrangement links TRBV5-1 to TRBJ1-2, with D unresolved. The receptor was isolated from an adult with an advanced solid tumor such as melanoma, head and neck, liver or kidney cancer. The CDR3 sequence: CASSFEGYGYTF. CDR3 nucleotide sequence: TGCGCCAGCAGCTTCGAGGGCTATGGCTACACCTTC. The complete variable domain, with remaining parts taken from reference TRBV5-1 and TRBJ1-2, reads KAGVTQTPRYLIKTRGQQVTLSCSPISGHRSVSWYQQTPGQGLQFLFEYFSETQRNKGNFPGRFSGRQFSNSRSEMNVSTLELGDSALYLCASSFEGYGYTFGSGTRLTVV.